Following are 13 T cell receptor beta chains from one sample sequenced in a study of blood T cell repertoires in COVID-19. This table comes from immunoSEQ multiplex PCR, and its TCRdb copy is limited to in-frame clones, with some not included. The sample records 200,000 to 300,000 clones, more than 75% being singletons. The sample comprised peripheral blood. These receptor sequences come from a woman in her thirties or forties who had recovered from COVID-19.

The chain recombines TRBV19 with TRBJ2-5, with a weak D call TRBD1 (5 bases). Germline loops: CDR1 LNHDA, CDR2 SQIVND (reference sequence). The V end was cut by 2 bases, the J end by 4 bases, with 17 bases between. The CDR3 has 16 amino acids. CDR3 sequence reads: CASSIRGREVGETQYF. Here the CDR3 DNA reads TGTGCCAGTAGTATACGAGGCAGGGAAGTAGGAGAGACCCAGTACTTC.

This clone was detected once. J is TRBJ1-5 and V is TRBV24-1, with D possibly TRBD1 on 6 matching bases. The germline CDR1 and CDR2 sequences are KGHDR and SFDVKD. With 8 bases removed from V and 7 bases from J, the gap between germline ends came to 17 bases. The CDR3 has 14 residues. The CDR3 loop reads CATKPGQGRQPQHF. DNA of the CDR3: TGTGCCACCAAACCCGGTCAGGGGCGACAGCCCCAGCATTTT.

The CDR3 spells CATEQGAGEKLFF. In DNA, the CDR3 is TGTGCCACCGAACAGGGGGCAGGTGAAAAACTGTTTTTT. V is TRBV10-3 and J is TRBJ1-4, with 9 bases aligning to TRBD1. The CDR3 contains 13 residues. J gave up 7 bases and V 10 bases, and 7 bases lay outside the gene matches. The germline gives CDR1 ENHRY, CDR2 SYGVKD.

The chain is built from TRBV11-2 and TRBJ1-2; D gene uncertain. The V gene's germline CDR1 is SGHAT and CDR2 FQNNGV. The length of the CDR3 is 12 residues. Trimming stripped 6 bases from V and 8 bases from J, with 13 bases between. The CDR3 sequence is CASRRGASGYTF. The CDR3 nucleotides read TGTGCCAGCAGACGGGGAGCTAGCGGCTACACCTTC.

The chain recombines TRBV27 with TRBJ1-5, with D possibly being TRBD1 (5 bases). The CDR3 extends over 15 amino acids. Germline V gene data show CDR1 as MNHEY and CDR2 as SMNVEV (reference sequence). The germline V and J ends were trimmed by 0 bases and 6 bases, with 12 bases remaining between them. The CDR3 spells CASSLSKGWGQPQHF. CDR3 DNA: TGTGCCAGCAGTTTATCGAAGGGGTGGGGTCAGCCCCAGCATTTT.

This clone has more than one count but fewer than ten. The chain recombines TRBV6-5 with TRBJ2-1, with a possible D match to TRBD2 (6 bases). The CDR3 extends over 13 amino acids. Germline V gives CDR1 MNHEY, CDR2 SVGAGI. V shed 6 bases and J shed 4 bases, with 10 bases lying between them. Here the CDR3 DNA reads TGTGCCAGCAGGGGAGGTTATTACAATGAGCAGTTCTTC. Translation: CASRGGYYNEQFF.

The gene calls are TRBV7-2 and TRBJ2-4, with D maybe TRBD2 (6 bases). CDR1 SGHTA and CDR2 FQGNSA come from the germline V gene. V lost 5 bases and J lost 6, with 14 bases in between. The CDR3 runs to 14 residues. Here the CDR3 reads CASSPGLGGNIQYF. CDR3 nucleotide sequence: TGTGCCAGCAGCCCGGGACTTGGCGGAAACATTCAGTACTTC.

The chain couples TRBV5-1 to TRBJ1-1; 10 bases align to TRBD1. V lost 3 bases to trimming and J lost 5 bases; unmatched junction nucleotides: 4. CDR3 length: 14 amino acids. Germline V lookup: CDR1 SGHRS, CDR2 YFSETQ. The CDR3: CASSSTGGATEAFF. The CDR3 DNA sequence: TGCGCCAGCAGCTCGACAGGGGGCGCGACTGAAGCTTTCTTT.

This clone appeared a single time. This chain connects TRBV11-2 to TRBJ2-3, with TRBD2 as a possible D gene (6 bases). Germline V CDR1 and CDR2: SGHAT, FQNNGV. V shed 4 bases and J shed 2 bases, with 13 bases lying between them. The CDR3 totals 15 residues. CDR3 DNA sequence: TGTGCCAGCAGCTCCCGGGACTCGTACACAGATACGCAGTATTTT. Translation gives CASSSRDSYTDTQYF.

CDR3: CSASLGQGKAFF. The CDR3 DNA follows: TGCAGTGCTAGTCTCGGACAGGGAAAAGCTTTCTTT. The chain carries TRBV20-1 and TRBJ1-1; 8 nucleotides match TRBD1. The V segment lost 3 bases and the J segment 9 bases; nucleotides outside the gene matches: 6. There are 12 residues in the CDR3. Germline values: CDR1 DFQATT, CDR2 SNEGSKA (reference sequence).

This sequence joins TRBV27 and TRBJ2-1; 8 bases line up with TRBD1. After removal of 5 bases from V and 0 bases from J, the junction contained 9 bases not matched to a gene. Germline values: CDR1 MNHEY, CDR2 SMNVEV (reference sequence). The CDR3 has 17 residues. The CDR3 region is CASSPPGGPISYNEQFF. CDR3 sequence (DNA): TGTGCCAGCAGTCCCCCAGGGGGCCCGATCTCCTACAATGAGCAGTTCTTC.

V and J are TRBV9 and TRBJ2-1; TRBD2 aligns across 8 bases. Germline-derived CDR1 and CDR2 are SGDLS and YYNGEE. V shed 0 bases and J 8 bases; nucleotides not matched to a gene: 7. The CDR3 spans 15 residues. The CDR3 loop reads CASSVDGGGIDEQFF. The CDR3 DNA reads TGTGCCAGCAGCGTAGATGGCGGGGGGATAGATGAGCAGTTCTTC. The full variable domain, in which reference TRBV9 and TRBJ2-1 provide the parts outside the CDR3, is DSGVTQTPKHLITATGQRVTLRCSPRSGDLSVYWYQQSLDQGLQFLIQYYNGEERAKGNILERFSAQQFPDLHSELNLSSLELGDSALYFCASSVDGGGIDEQFFGPGTRLTVL.

The rearrangement joins TRBV9 to TRBJ2-7, with 9 nucleotides matching TRBD1. With V trimmed by 0 bases and J by 2 bases, 6 bases remained unmatched. The CDR3 contains 16 residues. CDR1 and CDR2 from the germline V gene are SGDLS and YYNGEE. The DNA for the CDR3 is TGTGCCAGCAGCGTAGGGGGGACAGGGTCGGCCTACGAGCAGTACTTC. Amino acids: CASSVGGTGSAYEQYF.